This T cell receptor beta chain was identified in a study of T cell repertoires in cytomegalovirus infection. Across the whole study: A matching HLA type, together with CMV infection, was signaled by public TCR beta signatures.

One entry per CDR3 protein results from TCRdb running MiXCR on the reads. The data hold about 130,000 distinct CDR3 sequences, with roughly 9% observed a single time. The CDR3 consists of 16 residues. CDR1 is SGHVS and CDR2 is FNYEAQ in the germline V gene. Trimming cost V 7 bases and J 1 base, with 16 bases left between them. Study-wide findings and caveats: Predominance within the ex vivo response was attributable to HLA-C-restricted CMV-specific TCR beta clonotypes. The cumulative frequency of public TCR beta families distinguished individuals who carried CMV together with the relevant HLA.

This clonotype was found many times. No antigen is known for it. The chain has TRBV7-6 and TRBJ2-2; D is possibly TRBD2 (6 bases). Sequences were obtained from PBMCs. The source is a human donor in good health (CMV status not recorded). Some clones in this sample may be carry-over from other donors' samples. The CDR3 protein is CASTPFGGENTGELFF. DNA for the CDR3: TGTGCCAGCACCCCCTTTGGAGGGGAGAACACCGGGGAGCTGTTTTTT.